This TCR beta chain was captured by sequencing in a study of T cell responses to AZD1222 COVID-19 vaccine. Overall study context: Some second doses came at about 4 weeks and others at about 12 weeks; these were pooled. Regarding the study as a whole: Baseline serology detected seropositivity in only five to seven AZD1222 recipients. In a largely white British group with more females than males, clonal diversity was possibly underestimated.

Per the germline V gene, CDR1 is GTSNPN and CDR2 is SVGIG (reference sequence). V was clipped by 2 bases and J by 0 bases, with 8 bases between them. CDR3 length: 14 residues. Concerning this clone itself: The antigen remains undetermined.

This table comes from immunoSEQ multiplex PCR, and its TCRdb copy is limited to in-frame clones, with some not included. The sample records about 130,000 clones, 89% being singletons. The sequencing used peripheral blood, collected on day 0 of AZD1222 vaccination. V gene TRBV30 combines with J gene TRBJ1-3; D is unclear. The receptor comes from an adult in good health. CDR3 region: CAWSTVSSGNTIYF. CDR3 bases: TGTGCCTGGAGTACGGTCAGCTCTGGAAACACCATATATTTT.